This T cell receptor beta chain came from a study of shared clonotypes between healthy human individuals. Germline CDR1 and CDR2: SQVTM and ANQGSEA. Germline trimming cut 6 bases from V and 3 bases from J; bases unmatched to any gene: 3. The CDR3 is made up of 13 amino acids. Clones were sequenced by immunoSEQ multiplex PCR, and TCRdb holds only the in-frame ones, with some missing. The sample records roughly 2.4 million clones, approximately 96% being singletons. With regard to this clone: At the DNA level, this CDR3 is encoded by other sequences in the same sample as well.

The chain is built from TRBV29-1 and TRBJ2-3; 10 positions match TRBD1. The specimen sequenced was naive CD4+ T cells sorted from blood. Subset defined: CD45RA+ positively selected. This TCR was recovered from a man between 18 and 29 years old in good health. The CDR3 reads CSVDRGRTDTQYF. CDR3 nucleotide sequence: TGCAGCGTCGACAGGGGGCGAACAGATACGCAGTATTTT.